These T cell receptor beta chains were read from a single sample in a study of shared clonotypes between healthy human individuals. Generated by immunoSEQ multiplex PCR, the TCRdb table keeps only in-frame clones and is missing some. This table has approximately 440,000 clones, around 77% appearing once. The sample was PBMCs. The receptors shown here come from a middle-aged woman in good health. Some clones in this sample may be carry-over from other donors' samples. CDR3s include the opening cysteine and the closing phenylalanine or tryptophan. The D gene is left open where the match is weak. Not every row has a clone size; where given, it reads once, few, many or a size class.

D gene: -
V gene: TRBV19
J gene: TRBJ1-1
clone size: -
CDR3 DNA: TGTGCCAGTAGTTCTGGGACCGTTAACACTGAAGCTTTCTTT
CDR3 protein: CASSSGTVNTEAFF

D gene: TRBD1
V gene: TRBV6-5
J gene: TRBJ2-7
clone size: many
CDR3 DNA: TGTGCCAGCAGGGGACAGGGGGTGTTTGAGCAGTACTTC
CDR3 protein: CASRGQGVFEQYF

D gene: -
V gene: TRBV4-1
J gene: TRBJ2-1
clone size: -
CDR3 DNA: TGCGCCAGCAGCCAAGGTGGTGATACGGATGAGCAGTTCTTC
CDR3 protein: CASSQGGDTDEQFF

D gene: TRBD1
V gene: TRBV11-2
J gene: TRBJ1-2
clone size: -
CDR3 DNA: TGTGCCAGCAGCCTGGACAGGGGGCATGGCTACACCTTC
CDR3 protein: CASSLDRGHGYTF

D gene: -
V gene: TRBV4-1
J gene: TRBJ2-2
clone size: -
CDR3 DNA: TGCGCCAGCAGATACCCGAACACCGGGGAGCTGTTTTTT
CDR3 protein: CASRYPNTGELFF

D gene: -
V gene: TRBV4-3
J gene: TRBJ2-7
clone size: few
CDR3 DNA: TGCGCCAGCAGCCAAGAGATTGCGGAGGGCTACGAGCAGTACTTC
CDR3 protein: CASSQEIAEGYEQYF

D gene: TRBD1
V gene: TRBV19
J gene: TRBJ1-1
clone size: once
CDR3 DNA: TGTGCCAGTAGTCCCTCGGACAGGGATAGAACTGAAGCTTTCTTT
CDR3 protein: CASSPSDRDRTEAFF

D gene: TRBD1
V gene: TRBV14
J gene: TRBJ2-1
clone size: -
CDR3 DNA: TGTGCCAGCAGCCAATCGGGGACAGGGGCCTACAATGAGCAGTTCTTC
CDR3 protein: CASSQSGTGAYNEQFF

D gene: -
V gene: TRBV2
J gene: TRBJ2-4
clone size: -
CDR3 DNA: TGTGCCAGCAGTGAAAGTCAGGCTTCTCAGTACTTC
CDR3 protein: CASSESQASQYF

D gene: TRBD2
V gene: TRBV9
J gene: TRBJ2-1
clone size: -
CDR3 DNA: TGTGCCAGCAGCGTAGGGGAGCTAGCGGGAGGGCCGGGGCAGTTCTTC
CDR3 protein: CASSVGELAGGPGQFF

D gene: TRBD2
V gene: TRBV19
J gene: TRBJ2-2
clone size: -
CDR3 DNA: TGTGCCAGTAGTATTCGGGGGACTAGCGGGCGCGGGGAGCTGTTTTTT
CDR3 protein: CASSIRGTSGRGELFF

D gene: -
V gene: TRBV6-1
J gene: TRBJ2-5
clone size: -
CDR3 DNA: TGTGCCAGCAGCAACGGACTGTTGTGGGAGACCCAGTACTTC
CDR3 protein: CASSNGLLWETQYF

D gene: TRBD1
V gene: TRBV6-6
J gene: TRBJ2-1
clone size: -
CDR3 DNA: TGTGCCAGCAGTTCACGACAGGGGGGGGCGTACAATGAGCAGTTCTTC
CDR3 protein: CASSSRQGGAYNEQFF

D gene: -
V gene: TRBV28
J gene: TRBJ2-7
clone size: -
CDR3 DNA: TGTGCCAGCAGTTTATACCCTGCCACAGGCGGACTCTCCTACGAGCAGTACTTC
CDR3 protein: CASSLYPATGGLSYEQYF

D gene: -
V gene: TRBV7-8
J gene: TRBJ1-3
clone size: once
CDR3 DNA: TGTGCCAGCAGCTTAGTGGCAGGGAACTCTGGAAACACCATATATTTT
CDR3 protein: CASSLVAGNSGNTIYF

D gene: -
V gene: TRBV29-1
J gene: TRBJ1-2
clone size: few
CDR3 DNA: TGCAGCGTTGAATCGGGCAGGGGACGGGGAGGCTACACCTTC
CDR3 protein: CSVESGRGRGGYTF

D gene: TRBD1
V gene: TRBV5-1
J gene: TRBJ1-2
clone size: -
CDR3 DNA: TGCGCCAGCAGCTTCGACAGGGCTGGCTACACCTTC
CDR3 protein: CASSFDRAGYTF

D gene: -
V gene: TRBV28
J gene: TRBJ2-1
clone size: -
CDR3 DNA: TGTGCCACCACAACCGGGACTGACAATAGGGAGTTCTTC
CDR3 protein: CATTTGTDNREFF

D gene: -
V gene: TRBV6-4
J gene: TRBJ2-2
clone size: -
CDR3 DNA: TGTGCCAGCAGTGACGGGAACACCGGGGAGCTGTTTTTT
CDR3 protein: CASSDGNTGELFF